This entry describes one T cell receptor (beta chain). The entry originates in a study of blood T cell repertoires in COVID-19. About the research overall: Spain, Italy and the United States supplied samples that represented acute and convalescent COVID-19. In each case, the material was cDNA or gDNA derived from T cells, B-cell-depleted T cells, or PBMCs.

Germline loops: CDR1 MNHNY, CDR2 SVGAGI (reference sequence). Trimming took 6 bases from V and 3 from J; bases not matched to a gene: 3. The CDR3 length is 14 residues. As originally analysed: Estimation of nucleated cell counts relied on the amplification of reference gene primers. Generated by immunoSEQ multiplex PCR, the TCRdb table keeps only in-frame clones and is missing some. V and J calls and clone size come straight from that table; D and trimming were deduced from the DNA. The table has nearly 350,000 clones, more than 70% seen once. This receptor was identified in a man aged 30-40 years with active or convalescent COVID-19. The rearrangement links TRBV6-6 to TRBJ2-7; 12 bases align to TRBD2. Material for sequencing was peripheral blood. In DNA form, the CDR3 reads TGTGCCAGCAGGTCACTAGCGGGGGGCTACGAGCAGTACTTC. Amino acid sequence: CASRSLAGGYEQYF.